This TCR beta chain was obtained from a study of T cells expressing NK-cell markers. TCRdb re-called the 5' RACE reads, yielding one record per CDR3 amino acid sequence without DNA. The sample has about 170,000 distinct CDR3 sequences. This receptor was taken from a man aged 18-69 years in good health. The specimen was blood T cells: a sorted CD56 or NKG2C T cell subset, CD4+ or CD8+ T cells, or bulk PBMC T cells (not recorded which).

CDR3 sequence reads: CASSTGGNTGELFF. This chain connects TRBV5-6 to TRBJ2-2; TCRdb calls TRBD1, which cannot be checked without DNA. Germline V lookup: CDR1 SGHDT, CDR2 YYEEEE. This CDR3 is 14 amino acids long.